Described below is a single T cell receptor (beta chain) sequence and its context. The sample originates from a study of blood T cell repertoires in COVID-19. This CDR3 is 14 amino acids long. CDR1 is LNHDA and CDR2 is SQIVND in the germline V gene (reference sequence). Trimming took 6 bases from V and 8 from J; bases not matched to a gene: 7. TCRdb keeps only in-frame clones here, not all; method: immunoSEQ multiplex PCR. Of about 160,000 clones listed, approximately 95% were seen once; the top ten hold less than 2%. The clonotype was recovered from a woman between 55 and 75 years old with COVID-19, enrolled during active disease. The sample taken for sequencing was peripheral blood. The J gene is TRBJ1-6, the V gene TRBV19; 7 bases map to TRBD1. The CDR3 is CASRPGQRDSPLHF. CDR3 sequence (DNA): TGTGCCAGTAGACCGGGACAGCGGGATTCACCCCTCCACTTT.